This T cell receptor (beta chain) was observed in a study of shared clonotypes between healthy human individuals. Deletions cut 6 bases from V and 2 bases from J, with 11 bases between. The CDR3 length is 13 residues. Germline CDR1 and CDR2: SNHLY and FYNNEI. CD8 cells classed as naive were CD45RO-negative and positively selected for CCR7, excluding terminally differentiated effector memory CD45RA+ cells. Participating donors were healthy, HIV-negative adults free of recent acute infections or vaccinations. Deep was the level at which the assay was run. The method was immunoSEQ multiplex PCR; TCRdb's version includes in-frame clones alone and lacks a portion of them. Here the sample spans about 1.9 million clones, around 95% being singletons.

The chain carries TRBV2 and TRBJ2-7; D possibly corresponds to TRBD1 (6 bases). The sample consisted of naive CD8+ T cells from PBMCs. The receptor was derived from a man aged 18 to 30 in good health. Some clones in this sample may be carry-over from other donors' samples. CDR3 loop: CASSGDTTYEQYF. As DNA, the CDR3 is TGTGCCAGCAGCGGGGACACCACCTACGAGCAGTACTTC.